This T cell receptor (beta chain) was recovered during a study of blood T cell repertoires in COVID-19 (TCRdb year 2020). Regarding the research as a whole: Collaborator samples came from the United States, Italy and Spain and covered acute and convalescent phases of COVID-19. The repertoires were released in a freely available public database intended as a resource for research on the immune response to SARS-CoV-2. A de-identified subject ID, COVID-19 status, age in years and sex were almost always included in the sample metadata. The samples were drawn from two sources: the first 160 participants of the ongoing ImmuneRACE study, and approximately 1,300 subjects contributed by 6 global collaborators. Subjects who had been exposed to COVID-19, were actively infected with it, or had recovered from it provided the deeply sampled blood TCRbeta repertoires that made up the dataset. HLA class I and class II types, where available, came from metadata supplied by the sample provider rather than from assay-based typing. The material from the prospective study consisted of cDNA or gDNA derived from T cells, B-cell-depleted T cells, or PBMCs.

TCRbeta CDR3 regions were amplified from genomic DNA by means of the immunoSEQ Assay, a bias-controlled multiplex PCR. The authors' pipeline ran thus. The number of nucleated cells in each sample was estimated by amplification of reference gene primers within the assay. Sequence reads were collapsed and filtered to measure the absolute abundance of every unique TCRbeta CDR3 rearrangement. Productive Simpson clonality was computed per sample as the square root of Simpson's diversity index over productive rearrangements. The table was pulled from immuneACCESS by TCRdb, which kept in-frame rearrangements only. Such tables lose some clones; where checked, under half of the loss comes from unresolved V genes, and the rest has no known cause. V, J and clone size derive from that table, while D and trimming were established from the DNA sequence. The sample table lists 100,000 to 150,000 clones, 80% to 90% of them with a count of one. More than 5% of the sample lies in the top ten.

Collaborating institutions collected whole blood in K2EDTA tubes following their own protocols. Collaborator samples were shipped for TCRbeta analysis as frozen whole blood, isolated PBMCs, or DNA extracted from either sample type. The investigation overall reported the following: The amount of clinical and demographic metadata varied by source and participant and was provided uncurated.

In this sample, this clone turned up once. Its antigen is still unknown. No base quality values were provided; no much bigger clone lies one nucleotide off. The sequenced material came from peripheral blood. This clonotype was obtained from a man older than 75 with active or convalescent COVID-19.

The nucleotide sequence is given as TGTGCCAGCAGTGTCAATAGGGGCTACGAGCAGTACTTC. Its translation is CASSVNRGYEQYF. The chain was built from TRBV2 and TRBJ2-7; a weak D assignment points to TRBD1 (5 bases agree). The germline V gene sets CDR1 to SNHLY and CDR2 to FYNNEI. The cysteine opens and the phenylalanine closes a CDR3 of 13 amino acids. The retained sequence is limited to the CDR3, 39 bases, with the frame set at the first base. Cut back by 4 bases and 3 bases, the V and J ends lie 10 bases apart.